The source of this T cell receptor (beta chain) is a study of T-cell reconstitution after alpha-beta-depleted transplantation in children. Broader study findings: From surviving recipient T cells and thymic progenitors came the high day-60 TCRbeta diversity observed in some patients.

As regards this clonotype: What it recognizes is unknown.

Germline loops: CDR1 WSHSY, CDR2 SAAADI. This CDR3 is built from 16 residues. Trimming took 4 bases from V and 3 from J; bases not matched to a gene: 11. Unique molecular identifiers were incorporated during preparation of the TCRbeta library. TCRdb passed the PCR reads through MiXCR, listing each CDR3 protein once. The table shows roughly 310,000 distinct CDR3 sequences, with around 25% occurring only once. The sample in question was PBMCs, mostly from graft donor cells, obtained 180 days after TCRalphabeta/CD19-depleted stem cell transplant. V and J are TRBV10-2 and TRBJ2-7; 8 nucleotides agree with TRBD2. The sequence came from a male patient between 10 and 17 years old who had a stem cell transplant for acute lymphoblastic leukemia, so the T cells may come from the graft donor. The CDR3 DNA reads TGCGCCAGCAGTGGGATACTAGCGGCCCTTATCTACGAGCAGTACTTC. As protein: CASSGILAALIYEQYF.